This T cell receptor beta chain appears in the sequencing data of a study of shared clonotypes between healthy human individuals. About the study: Serving as donors were two women and a few men, whose ages spanned 18 to 49.

This clone was observed a single time. Trimming left V 3 bases short and J 2 bases short, with 8 bases between. There are 13 residues in the CDR3. The germline V gene encodes CDR1 MGHDK and CDR2 SYGVNS. As originally analysed: There were no quality scores in the junction-only immunoSEQ sequences, so filtering differed. TCRdb's copy holds only in-frame clones and misses some; the assay was immunoSEQ multiplex PCR. The DNA gave D and trimming, while V, J and clone size come from that table. The sample contains roughly 510,000 clones, 75% to 80% of which appear only once. V usage is TRBV25-1 and J usage is TRBJ2-7; no definite D call. The clonotype originates from a woman between 40 and 55 years old in good health. Some clones in this sample may be carry-over from other donors' samples. Specimen: PBMCs. CDR3 DNA sequence: TGTGCCAGCAGTGATGCAGCGACCTACGAGCAGTACTTC. This encodes CASSDAATYEQYF.